These 32 T cell receptor beta chains were all obtained from the same sample, sequenced in a study of T-cell memory formation after mild COVID-19. TCRdb ran MiXCR on the 5' RACE reads and lists one entry per CDR3 protein. The data contain hundreds of thousands of distinct CDR3 sequences, roughly an eighth of them singletons. The source material was PBMCs or a T cell subset sorted from them (not recorded which). The receptor source for this set is a man between 18 and 29 years old who had mild COVID-19 (a few samples of this study predate the infection). Cell type and time point are not known.

The chain is built from TRBV4-1 and TRBJ2-3; D may match TRBD1 or TRBD2 (5 bases each). The germline V and J ends were trimmed by 3 bases and 14 bases, with 18 bases remaining between them. Germline V lookup: CDR1 MGHRA, CDR2 YSYEKL. CDR3 length equals 13 residues. CDR3 bases: TGCGCCAGCAGCCACTCCGGGACCGGTGTTTTGTATTTT. It translates to CASSHSGTGVLYF.

This clonotype was recorded a few times. The chain recombines TRBV20-1 with TRBJ2-7, with D unclear. The CDR3 length is 12 residues. V lost 5 bases to trimming and J lost 7 bases, with 15 bases between them. In germline, CDR1 is DFQATT, CDR2 SNEGSKA (reference sequence). The CDR3, as DNA: TGCAGTGCTGGTCATACTATTGAGGAGCAGTACTTC. The encoded protein is CSAGHTIEEQYF.

This clonotype was found a few times. This chain uses TRBV27 with TRBJ2-1, with 14 bases aligning to TRBD2. The CDR3 consists of 16 residues. Germline CDR1 MNHEY, CDR2 SMNVEV (reference sequence). V gave up 2 bases and J gave up 6 bases; unmatched junction bases: 3. In nucleotides, the CDR3 is TGTGCCAGCAGTTTACGACTAGCGGGGGGGCTCAATGAGCAGTTCTTC. Its translation: CASSLRLAGGLNEQFF.

This clonotype was picked up a small number of times. The rearrangement links TRBV29-1 to TRBJ1-4, with D possibly matching TRBD1 (5 bases). This CDR3 contains 15 residues. Trimming left V 0 bases short and J 8 bases short, with 16 bases between. Germline assignment: CDR1 SQVTM and CDR2 ANQGSEA. In DNA form, the CDR3 reads TGCAGCGTTGAAGAGCCGGGACTTACGAGGGAAAAACTGTTTTTT. Its translation: CSVEEPGLTREKLFF. The variable domain in full, completed from reference TRBV29-1 and TRBJ1-4, reads SAVISQKPSRDICQRGTSLTIQCQVDSQVTMMFWYRQQPGQSLTLIATANQGSEATYESGFVIDKFPISRPNLTFSTLTVSNMSPEDSSIYLCSVEEPGLTREKLFFGSGTQLSVL.

The chain employs TRBV7-2 and TRBJ2-6; TRBD2 is a possible D gene (6 bases). The CDR3 loop spans 17 amino acids. V was clipped by 1 base and J by 0 bases, with 10 bases between them. Germline CDR1 and CDR2: SGHTA and FQGNSA. For the CDR3, the DNA is TGTGCCAGCAGCTTAGGGGCCGGGGGCTCTGGGGCCAACGTCCTGACTTTC. Its protein is CASSLGAGGSGANVLTF.

The chain employs TRBV2 and TRBJ2-7; 10 bases match TRBD2. V lost 5 bases to trimming and J lost 0 bases; unmatched junction nucleotides: 7. CDR3 size: 16 residues. The germline gives CDR1 SNHLY, CDR2 FYNNEI. CDR3 in amino acids: CASSKGLAASSYEQYF. DNA for the CDR3: TGTGCCAGCAGTAAAGGACTAGCGGCAAGCTCCTACGAGCAGTACTTC.

The genes are TRBV12-3 or TRBV12-4 and TRBJ2-5, with 8 positions matching TRBD1. This CDR3 has 13 residues. V gave up 5 bases and J gave up 5 bases; unmatched junction bases: 4. The CDR3 loop reads CASSRGQVETQYF. The CDR3 region has the DNA TGTGCCAGCAGTCGGGGACAGGTGGAGACCCAGTACTTC.

The chain employs TRBV6-2 or TRBV6-3 and TRBJ2-7; D not resolved. Germline assignment: CDR1 MNHEY and CDR2 SVGEGT. The CDR3 runs 12 residues. V was cut by 7 bases and J by 0 bases, with 7 bases left in between. The CDR3 coding sequence is TGTGCCAGCAAAGGTGACTCCTACGAGCAGTACGTC. Residues: CASKGDSYEQYV.

Concerning this clonotype itself: Mismatch with germline at one junction end may stem from a read error. The chain links TRBV5-1 to TRBJ2-1, with D possibly being TRBD1 (6 bases). The CDR3 runs to 14 residues. Germline-derived CDR1 and CDR2 are SGHRS and YFSETQ. The CDR3 nucleotides read TGCGCCAGCAGCTCGGCTCAGGGGTCCAATGAGCAGTTATTC. It encodes CASSSAQGSNEQLF.

This clonotype was seen more than once but under ten times. The gene calls are TRBV9 and TRBJ2-5, with D perhaps given as TRBD1 or TRBD2 (6 bases each). The V end was cut by 0 bases, the J end by 4 bases, with 16 bases between. The CDR3 covers 16 residues. Per germline, CDR1 SGDLS and CDR2 YYNGEE. The CDR3 loop is CASSVGWTVGGETQYF. The CDR3 coding sequence is TGTGCCAGCAGCGTAGGTTGGACAGTGGGGGGAGAGACCCAGTACTTC.

This clonotype has a handful of counts. J is TRBJ2-3 and V is TRBV7-8, with D unresolved. CDR1 is SGHVS and CDR2 is FQNEAQ in the germline V gene. The CDR3 contains 13 residues. The V gene lost 3 bases and the J gene lost 2 bases, with 6 bases spanning the gap. Here the CDR3 reads CASSFSYTDTQYF. The CDR3, as DNA: TGTGCCAGCAGCTTTTCCTACACAGATACGCAGTATTTT.

This clonotype showed up many times. This chain links TRBV4-1 with TRBJ1-2, with TRBD1 matching 8 bases. CDR1 is MGHRA, CDR2 YSYEKL, per germline. V lost 0 bases, J lost 7 bases, and 13 bases stayed unmatched. The CDR3 has 17 amino acids. The CDR3: CASSQEVAGGLGGGYTF. CDR3 nucleotides: TGCGCCAGCAGCCAAGAAGTGGCAGGGGGCCTTGGAGGTGGCTACACCTTC.

The chain employs TRBV28 and TRBJ1-6; possibly TRBD1 for D (5 bases). This CDR3 contains 16 residues. V lost 6 bases and J lost 1, with 13 bases in between. Germline loops: CDR1 MDHEN, CDR2 SYDVKM. CDR3 region: CASRTGRPSYNSPLHF. The DNA of the CDR3 is TGTGCCAGCAGAACGGGGCGCCCGTCCTATAATTCACCCCTCCACTTT.

The chain uses TRBV5-1 and TRBJ2-5, with D possibly matching TRBD2 (6 bases). The CDR3 sequence is 14 residues long. Trimming removed 2 bases at V and 3 bases at J, with 11 bases between. Germline V gene data show CDR1 as SGHRS and CDR2 as YFSETQ. The CDR3 protein is CASSFTRREETQYF. The CDR3, as DNA: TGCGCCAGCAGCTTCACGCGGAGGGAAGAGACCCAGTACTTC.

The chain uses TRBV20-1 and TRBJ2-2, with 9 bases matching TRBD2. J gave up 4 bases and V 3 bases, and 3 bases lay outside the gene matches. The CDR3 runs 14 residues. The germline V gene has CDR1 DFQATT and CDR2 SNEGSKA (reference sequence). For the CDR3, the DNA is TGCAGTGCTAGCCCTAGCGGGGTCACCGGGGAGCTGTTTTTT. It codes for CSASPSGVTGELFF.

Only a few counts were recorded for this clonotype. The genes are TRBV5-1 and TRBJ2-7, with TRBD1 identical over 9 bases. V lost 2 bases, J lost 4 bases, and 4 bases stayed unmatched. The CDR3 covers 14 residues. The germline gives CDR1 SGHRS, CDR2 YFSETQ. CDR3 coding DNA: TGCGCCAGCAGCTTACAGGGGGCGCCGTACGAGCAGTACTTC. It encodes CASSLQGAPYEQYF.

This clonotype was counted only a few times. The chain joins TRBV4-3 to TRBJ2-1; D is perhaps TRBD2 (5 bases). CDR3 length: 13 amino acids. CDR1 and CDR2 (germline): LGHNA, YSLEER. Trimming pared 1 base from V and 8 bases from J, leaving 9 bases between. The CDR3 DNA sequence: TGCGCCAGCAGCCAAGCCCCGGAGGATGAGCAGTTCTTC. It yields the protein CASSQAPEDEQFF.

This clonotype was counted between two and nine times. The chain joins TRBV6-5 to TRBJ2-7; 9 nucleotides line up with TRBD1. The CDR3 consists of 15 residues. Germline V lookup: CDR1 MNHEY, CDR2 SVGAGI. V shed 5 bases, J shed 4 bases, and the junction held 9 bases outside the gene matches. CDR3 region: CASSPRGTGPYEQYF. CDR3 in DNA: TGTGCCAGCAGTCCGCGAGGGACAGGGCCGTACGAGCAGTACTTC.

This clonotype was observed a few times. The junction differs from germline at one of its ends, possibly a read error. The chain joins TRBV6-6 to TRBJ2-1; 15 bases are a match to TRBD2. Germline V gene lookup returns CDR1 MNHNY and CDR2 SVGAGI (reference sequence). There are 15 residues in the CDR3. The CDR3 DNA reads TGTGCCAGCAGCCGTCCCGGGACTAGCGGGGGGCCTGTCCTCTTC. Amino acids: CASSRPGTSGGPVLF.

V gene TRBV5-1 combines with J gene TRBJ2-6; D is undetermined. Germline CDR1 is SGHRS and CDR2 is YFSETQ. The CDR3 runs 15 residues. The V end was cut by 4 bases, the J end by 2 bases, with 10 bases between. CDR3 protein: CASSPFAPGANVLTF. The CDR3 nucleotides read TGCGCCAGCAGCCCATTCGCCCCTGGGGCCAACGTCCTGACTTTC.

The CDR3 DNA reads as TGCGCCAGCAGTCAACGGCTAGCGGGGGCCCAAGAGACCCAGTACTTC. Residues: CASSQRLAGAQETQYF. This rearrangement joins TRBV23-1 to TRBJ2-5, with 10 positions matching TRBD2. TRBV23-1 is marked as an open reading frame, function uncertain. This CDR3 has 16 amino acids. Germline trimming cut 2 bases from V and 1 base from J; bases unmatched to any gene: 4.

This clonotype turned up a few times. The J gene is TRBJ2-1, the V gene TRBV2; 8 positions agree with TRBD1. CDR3 size: 14 residues. The junction had 3 bases not matched to a gene; V was cut back by 5 bases and J by 3 bases. The germline V gene has CDR1 SNHLY and CDR2 FYNNEI. The chain's CDR3 is CASSLDRGYNEQFF. For the CDR3, the DNA is TGTGCCAGCAGTTTAGACAGGGGCTACAATGAGCAGTTCTTC.

This chain uses TRBV7-8 with TRBJ1-1; 7 bases fit TRBD1. V shed 5 bases and J 5 bases; nucleotides not matched to a gene: 8. CDR3 length equals 14 residues. Germline values: CDR1 SGHVS, CDR2 FQNEAQ. This chain's CDR3 is CASSQDREGTEAFF. The CDR3 region has the DNA TGTGCCAGCAGCCAAGACAGGGAGGGGACTGAAGCTTTCTTT.

This rearrangement joins TRBV12-3 or TRBV12-4 to TRBJ2-2, with D hard to call. V was clipped by 7 bases and J by 3 bases, with 6 bases between them. This CDR3 region has 12 residues. CDR3 sequence: CASTDDTGELFF. The CDR3 bases are TGTGCCAGCACCGATGACACCGGGGAGCTGTTTTTT.

There are a few counts of this clonotype. The chain has TRBV9 and TRBJ2-3; maybe TRBD2 (5 bases). This CDR3 is 17 amino acids long. Germline CDR1 is SGDLS and CDR2 is YYNGEE. V lost 0 bases and J 5 bases, leaving 19 bases between the germline ends. This CDR3 reads CASSVGPQFTREDTQYF. CDR3 nucleotide sequence: TGTGCCAGCAGCGTAGGACCCCAATTTACTAGGGAAGATACGCAGTATTTT.

This clonotype was counted at least ten times. The rearrangement joins TRBV12-3 or TRBV12-4 to TRBJ2-3; D remains unclear. V dropped 6 bases and J dropped 4 bases, with 8 bases sitting between them. The CDR3 covers 12 residues. CDR3: CASRPESDTQYF. The DNA for the CDR3 is TGTGCCAGCAGGCCTGAGTCAGATACGCAGTATTTT.

This clonotype was observed at least ten times. CDR3 nucleotide sequence: TGTGCCAGCAGTTTAACCCTGAACGGAACCCCCCAGCATTTT. Translation gives CASSLTLNGTPQHF. This chain connects TRBV12-3 or TRBV12-4 to TRBJ1-5; D is unclear. V lost 2 bases and J 10 bases, leaving 15 bases between the germline ends. The CDR3 loop spans 14 amino acids.

This chain joins TRBV5-6 and TRBJ2-3; 8 nucleotides align to TRBD1. The germline V gene encodes CDR1 SGHDT and CDR2 YYEEEE. This CDR3 comprises 15 residues. V shed 4 bases, J shed 4 bases, and the junction held 8 bases outside the gene matches. CDR3 coding DNA: TGTGCCAGCAGCCAAGACAGGGGTAACGCAGATACGCAGTATTTT. This codes for CASSQDRGNADTQYF.

This clonotype turned up a few times. Here the CDR3 reads CAGLYRNTGELFF. In DNA form, the CDR3 reads TGTGCCGGACTATACAGGAACACCGGGGAGCTGTTTTTT. This chain connects TRBV7-2 to TRBJ2-2, with D possibly TRBD2 on 6 matching bases. The CDR3 totals 13 residues. V gave up 11 bases and J gave up 1 base, with 11 bases separating them. Germline V CDR1 and CDR2: SGHTA, FQGNSA. Full variable domain (remainder filled in from reference TRBV7-2 and TRBJ2-2): GAGVSQSPSNKVTEKGKDVELRCDPISGHTALYWYRQSLGQGLEFLIYFQGNSAPDKSGLPSDRFSAERTGGSVSTLTIQRTQQEDSAVYLCAGLYRNTGELFFGEGSRLTVL.

This clonotype was observed a few times. The rearrangement links TRBV29-1 to TRBJ1-2; 7 positions agree with TRBD1. The germline CDR1 and CDR2 sequences are SQVTM and ANQGSEA. The CDR3 totals 11 residues. V was clipped by 7 bases and J by 8 bases; unmatched bases: 7. The CDR3 coding sequence is TGCAGCGGCGGGACAGTCGAAGGCTACACCTTC. It encodes CSGGTVEGYTF. Based on the CDR3 plus reference TRBV29-1 and TRBJ1-2, the full variable domain is SAVISQKPSRDICQRGTSLTIQCQVDSQVTMMFWYRQQPGQSLTLIATANQGSEATYESGFVIDKFPISRPNLTFSTLTVSNMSPEDSSIYLCSGGTVEGYTFGSGTRLTVV.

This clonotype was seen more than once but under ten times. The gene calls are TRBV5-6 and TRBJ1-1; TRBD1 is a possible D gene (5 bases). V gave up 5 bases and J gave up 5 bases, with 7 bases separating them. Germline V gene sequence: CDR1 SGHDT, CDR2 YYEEEE. The CDR3 has 11 amino acids. The CDR3: CASRRQTEAFF. CDR3 coding DNA: TGTGCCAGCAGAAGACAGACTGAAGCTTTCTTT.

The chain uses TRBV7-6 and TRBJ1-1; D possibly corresponds to TRBD1 (6 bases). Germline lookup yields CDR1 SGHVS and CDR2 FNYEAQ. V lost 8 bases to trimming and J lost 10 bases, with 17 bases between them. The CDR3 extends over 12 amino acids. Here the CDR3 reads CASSFAGGIAFF. The DNA for the CDR3 is TGTGCCAGCTCCTTCGCGGGGGGCATAGCTTTCTTT.